This T cell receptor (beta chain) was profiled in a study of T cell responses to AZD1222 COVID-19 vaccine (TCRdb year 2021). Background on the whole study: AZD1222 recipients whose second dose came at about 4 weeks and those whose second dose came at about 12 weeks were combined into one group, since spike-specific TCR depth and breadth did not differ between the two schedules. TCR sequencing was performed for 230 to 250 trial participants, of whom some 200 were given two doses of AZD1222 and around 25 were given two doses of MenACWY control vaccine. Trial participants were enrolled into age subgroups of 18-55, 56-69 and 70-plus years, which contained approximately 150, 30 and 60 TCR-sequenced participants, respectively. Results the study describes overall, beyond this receptor: The 56-69-year group was small, and its depth increase did not reach significance, likely because of low power. Spike-specific TCR breadth and depth rose significantly after two AZD1222 doses compared with day 0 and with MenACWY recipients. Participants were mostly white British, with more females than males. The authors suggested clonal diversity may have been underestimated. Because no samples from the day 14 peak response were available, repertoires could be characterized only after the peak T cell response. Reportedly, almost half of the unique spike-specific TCRs recognized epitopes lying outside the regions that are mutated in the B.1.351 and B.1.1.7 variants. The whole spike protein was spanned by vaccine-associated CD4 TCRs, and dominant responses were seen in regions 160-218 and 743-854. Conclusions about previously exposed vaccinees are limited because only six or seven AZD1222 recipients were SARS-CoV-2 seropositive at baseline.

Trimming removed 2 bases from V and 5 bases from J; the gene matches leave 4 bases unexplained. The germline V gene (reference sequence) yields GTSNPN for CDR1 and SVGIG for CDR2. There are 14 amino acids in the CDR3, from cysteine to phenylalanine inclusive. Only CDR3 DNA remains: 42 bases, in frame from the first base. On this clone itself: The specificity of this receptor is unknown. Within one base of it there is no much larger clone, and no base qualities were kept.

Read against the paper, the sample's time point label means: baseline before first vaccination. The vaccinee samples were drawn from two UK trials, COV001 and COV002, one of which was a single-blind randomized controlled phase 2/3 trial testing AZD1222 (ChAdOx1 nCoV-19) in healthy adults. For TCRbeta chain sequencing, PBMC samples from trial participants were taken at day 0 and at day 28 after the second dose. The CDR3 regions of human TCRbeta chains were analyzed by immunosequencing. Per the source publication's procedure: Repertoire TCRs were matched against a reference library of SARS-CoV-2-specific TCRs generated with the MIRA antigen-specificity platform. Breadth was defined as the fraction of unique TCRs that were SARS-CoV-2-associated. Depth was defined as the fraction of total T cells that were SARS-CoV-2-associated. Using the MIRA data, each spike-specific TCR was mapped to the spike region that the TCR reacts to and placed in a CD4 or CD8 class. Log10-transformed breadth and depth values were compared by one-way ANOVA with Sidak's multiple comparisons tests. TCRdb stores this immuneACCESS table with in-frame sequences only. Part of the clones is absent; in the studies checked, under half of the shortfall reflects unresolved V genes, and no reason is known for the rest. V and J calls and clone size follow that table, whereas D and trimming were derived from the DNA. This sample holds fewer than 200,000 clones; just over 85% were observed only once. Approximately 0.5% of the sample rests with the top ten.

This specimen consisted of peripheral blood, obtained on day 0 of AZD1222 vaccination. The sequence joins TRBV30 to TRBJ1-4, and TRBD1 matches 8 of the central bases. The source of this sequence is an adult in good health. The CDR3: CAWSYRGGNEKLFF. In nucleotide form, the sequence is TGTGCCTGGAGTTACAGGGGGGGAAATGAAAAACTGTTTTTT.